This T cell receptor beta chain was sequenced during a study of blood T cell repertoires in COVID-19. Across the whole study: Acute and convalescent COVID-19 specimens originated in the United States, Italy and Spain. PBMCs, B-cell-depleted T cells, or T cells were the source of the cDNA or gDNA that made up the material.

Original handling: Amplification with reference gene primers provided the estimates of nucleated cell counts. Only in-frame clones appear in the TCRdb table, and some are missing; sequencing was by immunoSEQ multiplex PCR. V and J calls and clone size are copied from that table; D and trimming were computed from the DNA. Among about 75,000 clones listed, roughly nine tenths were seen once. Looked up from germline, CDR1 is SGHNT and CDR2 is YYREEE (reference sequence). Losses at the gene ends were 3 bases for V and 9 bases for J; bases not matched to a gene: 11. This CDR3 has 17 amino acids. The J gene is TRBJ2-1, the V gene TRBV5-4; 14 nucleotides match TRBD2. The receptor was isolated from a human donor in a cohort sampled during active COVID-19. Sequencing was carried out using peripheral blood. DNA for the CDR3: TGTGCCAGCAGCTCGTACATGACTAGCGGGGGGGCATTTGAGCAGTTCTTC. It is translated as CASSSYMTSGGAFEQFF.